The clone carrying this T cell receptor (beta chain) was detected many times. This entry belongs to a study of T-cell reconstitution after alpha-beta-depleted transplantation in children. Unique molecular identifiers were used in preparing the TCRbeta library. TCRdb fed the PCR reads into MiXCR, producing one record per CDR3 protein. The table has under 250,000 distinct CDR3 sequences, 6.6% seen once. CDR3 length equals 14 residues. V was pared by 3 bases and J by 2 bases, with 13 bases between. Germline CDR1 is SQVTM and CDR2 is ANQGSEA. The sample consisted of PBMCs, taken before TCRalphabeta/CD19-depleted stem cell transplant. The chain has TRBV29-1 and TRBJ1-2; the D gene is possibly TRBD1 (5 bases). This clonotype originated in a boy younger than 10 with acute lymphoblastic leukemia, due to receive a stem cell transplant. The CDR3 nucleotides read TGCAGCGTTGAGGTTAAGGGACGGAACTATGGCTACACCTTC. This gives the protein CSVEVKGRNYGYTF.